The 2 T cell receptor beta chains in this list originate from one sample, sequenced in a study of cytomegalovirus exposure and HLA in healthy donors. Amplification used 60 Vbeta primers and 13 Jbeta primers. TCRdb keeps only in-frame clones here, not all; method: immunoSEQ multiplex PCR. The table has 60,000 to 65,000 clones, roughly 70% seen once. Material for sequencing was PBMCs. The receptors originated from a man aged 50 to 59 in good health and CMV-seropositive.

This CDR3 is CASGLDTGAQFF. CDR3 nucleotides: TGTGCTAGTGGTTTGGACACGGGAGCGCAGTTCTTC. The rearrangement uses TRBV12-5 and TRBJ2-1, with D perhaps TRBD2 (6 bases). Trimming pared 1 base from V and 12 bases from J, leaving 10 bases between. The CDR3 length is 12 residues. The V gene's germline CDR1 is LGHNT and CDR2 FRNRAP.

The gene calls are TRBV11-2 and TRBJ2-5; a weak D match, TRBD2 (6 bases). This CDR3 is built from 14 residues. In germline, CDR1 is SGHAT, CDR2 FQNNGV. Trimming took off 0 bases at V and 7 bases at J, with 12 bases between the two ends. CDR3 in amino acids: CASSLEAGIVTQYF. CDR3 in DNA: TGTGCCAGCAGCTTAGAGGCGGGGATTGTGACCCAGTACTTC.